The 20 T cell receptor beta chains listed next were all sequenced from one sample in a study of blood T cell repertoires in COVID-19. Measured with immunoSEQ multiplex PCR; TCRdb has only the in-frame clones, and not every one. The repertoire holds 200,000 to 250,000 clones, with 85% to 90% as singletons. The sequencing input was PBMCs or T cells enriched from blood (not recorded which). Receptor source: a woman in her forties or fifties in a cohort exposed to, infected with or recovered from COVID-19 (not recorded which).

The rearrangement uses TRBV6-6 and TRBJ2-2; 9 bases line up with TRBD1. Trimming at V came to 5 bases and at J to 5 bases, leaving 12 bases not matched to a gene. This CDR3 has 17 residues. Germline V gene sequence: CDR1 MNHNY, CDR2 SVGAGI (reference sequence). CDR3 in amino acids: CASSPIPGQGGTGELFF. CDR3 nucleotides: TGTGCCAGCAGTCCAATACCGGGACAGGGAGGAACCGGGGAGCTGTTTTTT.

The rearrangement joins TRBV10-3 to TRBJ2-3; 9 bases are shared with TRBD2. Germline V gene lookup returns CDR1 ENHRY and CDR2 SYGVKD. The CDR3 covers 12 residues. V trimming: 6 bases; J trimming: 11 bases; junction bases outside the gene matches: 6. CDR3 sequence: CAIRTTSGGQYF. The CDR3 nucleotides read TGTGCCATCAGAACGACTAGCGGAGGGCAGTATTTT.

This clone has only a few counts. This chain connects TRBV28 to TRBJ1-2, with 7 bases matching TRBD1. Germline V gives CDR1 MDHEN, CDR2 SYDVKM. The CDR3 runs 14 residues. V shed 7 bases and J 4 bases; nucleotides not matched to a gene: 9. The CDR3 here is CASTAGGRFYGYTF. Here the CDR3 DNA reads TGTGCCAGCACCGCAGGGGGACGGTTCTATGGCTACACCTTC.

For the CDR3, the DNA is TGCAGTGCTAGTCCAGGACTCTCTGGAAACACCATATATTTT. Translating it yields CSASPGLSGNTIYF. The chain recombines TRBV20-1 with TRBJ1-3; unclear D gene. Germline assignment: CDR1 DFQATT and CDR2 SNEGSKA (reference sequence). Trimming left V 3 bases short and J 0 bases short, with 9 bases between. There are 14 residues in the CDR3.

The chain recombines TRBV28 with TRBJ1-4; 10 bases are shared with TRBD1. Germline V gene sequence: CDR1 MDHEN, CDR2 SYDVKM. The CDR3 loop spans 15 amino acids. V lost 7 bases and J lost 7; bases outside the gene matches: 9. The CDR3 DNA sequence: TGTGCCAGCACAAATCCGGGACAGGGGATTGAAAAACTGTTTTTT. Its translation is CASTNPGQGIEKLFF.

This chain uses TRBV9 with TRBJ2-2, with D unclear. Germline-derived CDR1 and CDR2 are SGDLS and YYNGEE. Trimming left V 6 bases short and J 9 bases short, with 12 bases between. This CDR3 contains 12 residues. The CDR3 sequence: CASNIPGRELFF. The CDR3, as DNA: TGTGCCAGCAACATTCCTGGGCGGGAGCTGTTTTTT. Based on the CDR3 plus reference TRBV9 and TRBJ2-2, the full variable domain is DSGVTQTPKHLITATGQRVTLRCSPRSGDLSVYWYQQSLDQGLQFLIQYYNGEERAKGNILERFSAQQFPDLHSELNLSSLELGDSALYFCASNIPGRELFFGEGSRLTVL.

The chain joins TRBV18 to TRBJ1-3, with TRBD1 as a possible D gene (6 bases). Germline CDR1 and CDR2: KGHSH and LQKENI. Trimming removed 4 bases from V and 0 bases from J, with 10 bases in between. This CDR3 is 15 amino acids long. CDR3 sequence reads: CASSQGTLSGNTIYF. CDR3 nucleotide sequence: TGTGCCAGCTCACAAGGGACACTCTCTGGAAACACCATATATTTT.

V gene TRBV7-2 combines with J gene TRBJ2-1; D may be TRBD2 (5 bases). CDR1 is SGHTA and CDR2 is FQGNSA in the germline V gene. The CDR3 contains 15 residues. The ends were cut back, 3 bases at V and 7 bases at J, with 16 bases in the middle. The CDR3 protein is CASSLDSSGLNEQFF. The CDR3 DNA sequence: TGTGCCAGCAGCTTGGACTCATCAGGTTTGAATGAGCAGTTCTTC.

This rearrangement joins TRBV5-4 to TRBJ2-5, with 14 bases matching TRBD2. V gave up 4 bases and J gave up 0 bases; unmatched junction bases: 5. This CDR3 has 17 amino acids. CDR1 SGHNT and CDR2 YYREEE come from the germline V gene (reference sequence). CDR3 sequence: CASSKGTSGGHQETQYF. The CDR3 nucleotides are TGTGCCAGCAGCAAGGGGACTAGCGGGGGCCACCAAGAGACCCAGTACTTC.

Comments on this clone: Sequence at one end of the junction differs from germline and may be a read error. CDR3: CASSLAGGQGDTQYF. The CDR3 coding sequence is TGTGCCAGCAGCCTAGCGGGGGGGCAGGGAGATACGCAGTATTTT. The chain has TRBV7-6 and TRBJ2-3, with TRBD2 matching over 12 bases. This CDR3 has 15 amino acids. The germline gives CDR1 SGHVS, CDR2 FNYEAQ.

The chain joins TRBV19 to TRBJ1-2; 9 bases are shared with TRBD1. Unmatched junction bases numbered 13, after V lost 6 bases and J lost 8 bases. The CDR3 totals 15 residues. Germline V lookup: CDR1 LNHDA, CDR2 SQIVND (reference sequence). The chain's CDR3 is CASSPLLTGGEGYTF. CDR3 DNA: TGTGCCAGTAGCCCACTACTAACAGGGGGCGAAGGCTACACCTTC.

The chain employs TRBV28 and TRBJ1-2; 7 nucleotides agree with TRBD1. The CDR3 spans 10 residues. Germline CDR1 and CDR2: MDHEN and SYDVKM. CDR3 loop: CGTGLYGYTF. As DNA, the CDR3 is TGTGGGACAGGCTTATATGGCTACACCTTC.

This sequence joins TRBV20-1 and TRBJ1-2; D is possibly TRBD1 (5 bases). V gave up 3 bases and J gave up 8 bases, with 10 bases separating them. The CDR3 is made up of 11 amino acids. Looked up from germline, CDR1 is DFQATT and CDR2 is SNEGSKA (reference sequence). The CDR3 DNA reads TGCAGTGCTAGTCAAAACAGGGGCTACACCTTC. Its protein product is CSASQNRGYTF.

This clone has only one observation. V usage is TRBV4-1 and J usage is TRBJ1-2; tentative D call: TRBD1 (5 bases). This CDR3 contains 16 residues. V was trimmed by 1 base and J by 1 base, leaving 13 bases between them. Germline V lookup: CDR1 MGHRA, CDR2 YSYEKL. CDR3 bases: TGCGCCAGCAGCCAAGGGCGGGGACTGAGTAACTATGGCTACACCTTC. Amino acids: CASSQGRGLSNYGYTF.

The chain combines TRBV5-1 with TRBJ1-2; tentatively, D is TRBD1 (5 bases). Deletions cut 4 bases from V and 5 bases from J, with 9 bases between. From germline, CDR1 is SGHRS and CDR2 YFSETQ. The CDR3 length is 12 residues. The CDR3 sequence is CASSVQGYGYTF. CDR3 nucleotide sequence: TGCGCCAGCAGCGTCCAGGGTTATGGCTACACCTTC. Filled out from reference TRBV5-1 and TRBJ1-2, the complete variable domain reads KAGVTQTPRYLIKTRGQQVTLSCSPISGHRSVSWYQQTPGQGLQFLFEYFSETQRNKGNFPGRFSGRQFSNSRSEMNVSTLELGDSALYLCASSVQGYGYTFGSGTRLTVV.

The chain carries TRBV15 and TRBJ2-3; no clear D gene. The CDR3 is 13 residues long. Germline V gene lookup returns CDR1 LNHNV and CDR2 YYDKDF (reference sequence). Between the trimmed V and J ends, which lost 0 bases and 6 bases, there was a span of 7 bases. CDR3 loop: CATSRDIQDTQYF. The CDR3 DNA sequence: TGTGCCACCAGCAGAGATATACAGGATACGCAGTATTTT.

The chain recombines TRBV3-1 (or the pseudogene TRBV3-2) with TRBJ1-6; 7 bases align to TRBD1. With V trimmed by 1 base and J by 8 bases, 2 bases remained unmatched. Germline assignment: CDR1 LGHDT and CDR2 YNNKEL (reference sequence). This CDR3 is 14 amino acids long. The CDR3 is CASSQGDSYSPLHF. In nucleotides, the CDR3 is TGTGCCAGCAGCCAAGGGGACAGTTATTCACCCCTCCACTTT.

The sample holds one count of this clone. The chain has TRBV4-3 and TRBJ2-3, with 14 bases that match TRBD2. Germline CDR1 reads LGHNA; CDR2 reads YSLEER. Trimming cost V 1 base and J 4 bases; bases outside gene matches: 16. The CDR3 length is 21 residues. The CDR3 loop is CASSQARTSGGPLGEADTQYF. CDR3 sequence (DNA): TGCGCCAGCAGCCAAGCCCGGACTAGCGGGGGGCCTCTCGGAGAGGCAGATACGCAGTATTTT.

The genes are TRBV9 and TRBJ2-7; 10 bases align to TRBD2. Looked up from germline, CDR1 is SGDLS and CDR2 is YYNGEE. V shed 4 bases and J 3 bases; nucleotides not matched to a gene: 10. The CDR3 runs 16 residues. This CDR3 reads CASSRFGTSDLYEQYF. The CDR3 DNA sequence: TGTGCCAGCAGCAGATTCGGGACTAGCGACCTCTACGAGCAGTACTTC.

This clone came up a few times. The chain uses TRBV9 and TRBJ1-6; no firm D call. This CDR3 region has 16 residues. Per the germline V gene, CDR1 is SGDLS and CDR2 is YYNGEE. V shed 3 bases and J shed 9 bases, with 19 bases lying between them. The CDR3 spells CASSAHPVALGSPLHF. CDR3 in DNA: TGTGCCAGCAGCGCCCACCCGGTGGCTCTAGGTTCACCCCTCCACTTT.